The clone carrying this T cell receptor beta chain has a single count. What it recognizes is unknown. The V end was cut by 1 base, the J end by 2 bases, with 2 bases between. This CDR3 has 12 amino acids. In germline, CDR1 is MDHEN, CDR2 SYDVKM. The data were obtained in a study of OX40 agonist ivuxolimab in advanced cancers. Turning to the study itself: Dosing consisted of intravenous ivuxolimab at 0.01 to 10 mg/kg every 2 weeks. The dose-escalation cohort had hepatocellular carcinoma, melanoma, renal cell or head and neck cancer. It was permissible to have had prior anti-PD-1, anti-PD-L1 or anti-CTLA-4 therapy, and around 41% had some.

This table comes from immunoSEQ multiplex PCR, and its TCRdb copy is limited to in-frame clones, with some not included. The data contain roughly 80,000 clones, 70% to 90% of them singletons. Overall study results and limits: At doses 0.1 to 3.0 mg/kg, CD4+ and CD8+ clones expanded.

This chain joins TRBV28 and TRBJ1-2; no reliable D call. The sequences come from CD4+ or CD8+ T cells sorted from blood, collected in a trial of the OX40 agonist ivuxolimab. The clonotype was recovered from an adult with an advanced solid tumor such as melanoma, head and neck, liver or kidney cancer. Here the CDR3 reads CASSLLNYGYTF. In DNA form, the CDR3 reads TGTGCCAGCAGTTTATTGAACTATGGCTACACCTTC.